This entry describes one TCR beta chain. The antigen is unknown. The V gene's germline CDR1 is SGHRS and CDR2 YFSETQ. V was pared by 4 bases and J by 0 bases, with 2 bases of the junction left unmatched. CDR3 length: 16 residues. TCR beta libraries were prepared from cDNA with unique molecular identifiers. Between about 0.85 and 10 million T cells gave rise to 500,000 to 600,000 cDNA molecules. TCRdb reprocessed the PCR reads with MiXCR, giving one entry per CDR3 protein. The table records about 400,000 distinct CDR3 sequences, around 37% of them present only once. This record belongs to a study of post-analysis software for immune sequencing data. Turning to the study itself: Relapsing-remitting, secondary progressive and progressive-relapsing courses of multiple sclerosis were included.

Findings and limits, study-wide: The F measure placed samples prepared in the same batch into strongly shared clusters. Controls had lower frequencies than patients of about 5 TRBV segments, which included TRBV5-6, TRBV5-1 and TRBV20-1. Controls had significantly higher normalized Chao1 diversity than multiple sclerosis patients.

J is TRBJ2-5 and V is TRBV5-1; the match to TRBD2 covers 14 bases. Sequenced: blood. This clonotype originated in a girl between 5 and 17 years old with multiple sclerosis. CDR3 sequence reads: CASSPGLAGDQETQYF. The CDR3 DNA is TGCGCCAGCAGCCCGGGACTAGCGGGGGACCAAGAGACCCAGTACTTC.